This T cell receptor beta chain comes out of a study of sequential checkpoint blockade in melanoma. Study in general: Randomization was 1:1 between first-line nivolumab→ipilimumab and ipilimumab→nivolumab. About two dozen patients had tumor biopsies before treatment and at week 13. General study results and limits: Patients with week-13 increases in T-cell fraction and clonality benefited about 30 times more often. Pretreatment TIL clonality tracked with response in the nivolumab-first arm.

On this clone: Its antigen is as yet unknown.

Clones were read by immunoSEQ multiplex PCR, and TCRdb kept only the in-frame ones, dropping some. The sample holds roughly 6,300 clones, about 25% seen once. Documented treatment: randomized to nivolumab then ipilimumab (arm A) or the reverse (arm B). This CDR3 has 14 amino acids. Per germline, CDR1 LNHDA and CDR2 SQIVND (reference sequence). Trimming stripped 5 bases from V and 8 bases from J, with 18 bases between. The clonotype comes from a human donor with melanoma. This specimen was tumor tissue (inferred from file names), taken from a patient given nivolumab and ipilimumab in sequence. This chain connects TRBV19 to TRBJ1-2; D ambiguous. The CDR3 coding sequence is TGTGCCAGTAGTCCCGGGTATCCCTATTCGGGCTACACCTTC. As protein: CASSPGYPYSGYTF.